One and the same sample provided the 5 T cell receptor beta chains below, sequenced in a study of cytotoxic CD8 clonotypes in ibrutinib-treated CLL. Repertoires were generated with immunoSEQ multiplex PCR, while TCRdb's copy carries only in-frame clones and drops some. The sample has roughly 42,000 clones; around 63% are singletons. The sequences come from PBMCs, collected at disease progression, from a patient treated with ibrutinib. The receptors come from a human donor with chronic lymphocytic leukemia.

The chain uses TRBV11-3 and TRBJ2-3; D possibly corresponds to TRBD1 (6 bases). Germline CDR1 and CDR2: SGHNT and YENEEA. V was shortened by 2 bases and J by 4 bases, with 10 bases between the two germline ends. The CDR3 totals 14 residues. The CDR3: CASSLPGVADTQYF. The CDR3 DNA is TGTGCCAGCAGCTTACCAGGGGTAGCAGATACGCAGTATTTT.

The rearrangement joins TRBV6-5 to TRBJ1-6; maybe TRBD1 (5 bases). CDR3 length: 15 residues. The V gene lost 5 bases and the J gene lost 8 bases, with 16 bases spanning the gap. The germline gives CDR1 MNHEY, CDR2 SVGAGI. The CDR3 spells CASSTEGYGYSPLHF. The CDR3 nucleotides read TGTGCCAGCAGTACCGAGGGGTACGGCTATTCACCCCTCCACTTT.

The chain joins TRBV6-5 to TRBJ2-5, with TRBD2 matching 11 bases. J gave up 3 bases and V 4 bases, and 4 bases lay outside the gene matches. This CDR3 comprises 15 residues. Germline CDR1 MNHEY, CDR2 SVGAGI. CDR3 sequence reads: CASSSVTSGKETQYF. In DNA form, the CDR3 reads TGTGCCAGCAGTTCCGTGACTAGCGGGAAAGAGACCCAGTACTTC.

The chain links TRBV29-1 to TRBJ1-5; 8 bases are a match to TRBD1. Per the germline V gene, CDR1 is SQVTM and CDR2 is ANQGSEA. With 6 bases clipped from V and 3 bases from J, the junction kept 7 bases outside the gene matches. CDR3 length equals 14 residues. This CDR3 is CSVATGGANQPQHF. CDR3 bases: TGCAGCGTCGCTACAGGGGGGGCCAATCAGCCCCAGCATTTT.

The J gene is TRBJ1-2, the V gene TRBV5-1, with 9 positions matching TRBD1. The V and J ends lost 3 bases and 6 bases, in that order; junction bases with no gene match: 9. The CDR3 loop spans 15 amino acids. Germline V gene lookup returns CDR1 SGHRS and CDR2 YFSETQ. The CDR3 loop is CASSSETGTGNGYTF. CDR3 sequence (DNA): TGCGCCAGCAGCTCCGAAACAGGGACAGGGAATGGCTACACCTTC.